Here is one T cell receptor beta chain with its context. Clones were sequenced by immunoSEQ multiplex PCR, and TCRdb holds only the in-frame ones, with some missing. The sample includes about 74,000 clones, 75% to 85% of them seen just once. The data originate from a study of T cell clones after liver transplantation. Germline V lookup: CDR1 KGHSH, CDR2 LQKENI. The ends were cut back, 4 bases at V and 0 bases at J, with 13 bases in the middle. The CDR3 has 15 amino acids. The chain combines TRBV18 with TRBJ2-7, with TRBD2 as a possible D gene (6 bases). This clonotype was sampled from a human donor who received a liver transplant. Sequences were derived from CD4+ T cells from blood, sampled before liver transplant. The CDR3 bases are TGTGCCAGCTCACTCGGGACTTGGGCCTCCTACGAGCAGTACTTC. Protein product: CASSLGTWASYEQYF.